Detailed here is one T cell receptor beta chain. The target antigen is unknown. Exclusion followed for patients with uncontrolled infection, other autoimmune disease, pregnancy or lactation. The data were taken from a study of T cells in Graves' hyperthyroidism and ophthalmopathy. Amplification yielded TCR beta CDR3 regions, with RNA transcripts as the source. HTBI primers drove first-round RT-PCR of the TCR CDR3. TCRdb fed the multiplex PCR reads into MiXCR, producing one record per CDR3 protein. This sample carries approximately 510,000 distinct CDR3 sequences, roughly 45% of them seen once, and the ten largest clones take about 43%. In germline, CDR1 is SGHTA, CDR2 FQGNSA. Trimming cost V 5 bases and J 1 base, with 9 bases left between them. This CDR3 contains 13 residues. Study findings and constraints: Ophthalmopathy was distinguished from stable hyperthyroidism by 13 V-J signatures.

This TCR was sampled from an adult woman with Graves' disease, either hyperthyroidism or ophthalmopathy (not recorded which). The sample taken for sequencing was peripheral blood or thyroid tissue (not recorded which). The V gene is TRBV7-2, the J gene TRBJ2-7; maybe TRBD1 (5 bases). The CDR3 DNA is TGTGCCAGCAGCAGGACAAGTTCCTACGAGCAGTACTTC. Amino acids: CASSRTSSYEQYF.